The clone carrying this TCR beta chain showed up just a few times. Its antigen is undetermined. Primers for the PCR totalled 60 Vbeta and 13 Jbeta. TCRdb's table, derived via immunoSEQ multiplex PCR, lists solely in-frame clones and lacks some. The table lists over 95,000 clones, roughly 82% of them singletons. The data were taken from a study of cytomegalovirus exposure and HLA in healthy donors. Unmatched junction bases numbered 8, after V lost 5 bases and J lost 3 bases. In germline, CDR1 is LNHDA, CDR2 SQIVND (reference sequence). This CDR3 is built from 18 residues. Study-wide results and caveats: Later analysis demonstrated an association between a missense DCLRE1C variant and TCR beta V- and J-gene trimming. The authors reported that TCR beta sequences could predict HLA-A and HLA-B alleles. These predictions were accurate for most subjects in the first cohort.

The specimen was PBMCs. The chain carries TRBV19 and TRBJ2-6; 12 nucleotides match TRBD1. This TCR was sampled from a man aged 40-55 years in good health and CMV-seropositive. The CDR3 sequence is CASSPPRDRGLGANVLTF. DNA of the CDR3: TGTGCCAGTAGTCCCCCCCGGGACAGGGGGCTTGGGGCCAACGTCCTGACTTTC.